This note documents a single T cell receptor beta chain sequence. Its matching antigen is unknown. The data are from a study of T cell repertoires in cytomegalovirus infection. For the study at large: Indications of both CMV infection and matching HLA type were provided by public TCR beta signatures.

Regarding the study as a whole: Frequencies of public TCR beta families were cumulated, and this identified carriers of CMV plus the relevant HLA. Clonotypes of TCR beta that were HLA-C-restricted and CMV-specific dominated the ex vivo response.

Germline CDR1 reads SNHLY; CDR2 reads FYNNEI. The CDR3 sequence is 14 residues long. V dropped 6 bases and J dropped 0; count of bases not matched to a gene: 1. Using its own MiXCR run on the reads, TCRdb lists one record per CDR3 protein. The sample lists 310,000 or so distinct CDR3 sequences; roughly 17% were seen once. This receptor was obtained from a human donor in good health (CMV status not recorded). Some clones in this sample may be carry-over from other donors' samples. The sequencing input was PBMCs. V usage is TRBV2 and J usage is TRBJ1-5, with 8 bases lining up with TRBD1. CDR3 amino acids: CASRDRVSNQPQHF. CDR3 in DNA: TGTGCCAGCAGGGACAGGGTTAGCAATCAGCCCCAGCATTTT.